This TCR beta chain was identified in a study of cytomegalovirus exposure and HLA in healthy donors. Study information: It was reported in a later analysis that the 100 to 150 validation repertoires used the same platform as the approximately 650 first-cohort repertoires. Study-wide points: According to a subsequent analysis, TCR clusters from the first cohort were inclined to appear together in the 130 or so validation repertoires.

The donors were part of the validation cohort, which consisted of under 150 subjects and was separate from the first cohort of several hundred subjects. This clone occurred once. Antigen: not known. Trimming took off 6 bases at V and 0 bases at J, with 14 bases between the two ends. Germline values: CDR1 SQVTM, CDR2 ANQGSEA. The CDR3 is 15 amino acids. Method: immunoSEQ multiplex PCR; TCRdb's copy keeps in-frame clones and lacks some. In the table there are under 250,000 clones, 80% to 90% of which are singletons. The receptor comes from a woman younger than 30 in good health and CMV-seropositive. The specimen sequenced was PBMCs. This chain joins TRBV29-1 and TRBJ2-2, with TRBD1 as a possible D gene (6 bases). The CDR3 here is CSVARDTTNTGELFF. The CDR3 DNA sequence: TGCAGCGTCGCTAGGGACACAACGAACACCGGGGAGCTGTTTTTT.